One T cell receptor (beta chain) is described in this entry. The antigen is unknown. This sample was included in a study of OX40 agonist ivuxolimab in advanced cancers. Findings and limits, study-wide: Both blood CD4+ and CD8+ T cells showed clonal growth by week 6 at 0.1 to 3.0 mg/kg.

Sequenced by immunoSEQ multiplex PCR; TCRdb stores in-frame clones only, minus some. The table records over 80,000 clones, approximately 90% of them present only once. CDR3 size: 15 residues. Germline CDR1 reads SGDLS; CDR2 reads YYNGEE. Trimming took 3 bases from V and 0 from J, leaving 10 bases between them. The sample here was CD4+ or CD8+ T cells sorted from blood, taken in a trial of the OX40 agonist ivuxolimab. The sequence derives from an adult with an advanced solid tumor such as melanoma, head and neck, liver or kidney cancer. This chain joins TRBV9 and TRBJ1-3; D may be TRBD1 (5 bases). The CDR3 loop reads CASSASGSSGNTIYF. CDR3 bases: TGTGCCAGCAGCGCCTCAGGGAGCTCTGGAAACACCATATATTTT.